This T cell receptor (beta chain) emerged from a study of technical replicates of blood from a handful of donors. Germline lookup yields CDR1 GTSNPN and CDR2 SVGIG (reference sequence). The CDR3 has 14 residues. V lost 8 bases to trimming and J lost 0 bases, with 14 bases between them. Here immunoSEQ multiplex PCR was the method, and the copy in TCRdb shows in-frame clones only, minus some. Here the sample spans fewer than 85,000 clones, less than 95% being singletons. The specimen was T cells isolated from PBMCs. The chain links TRBV30 to TRBJ1-3; no definite D call. The TCR originated in a human donor in good health. The CDR3 region has the DNA TGTGCCCGAGGGAGCGGCATCTCTGGAAACACCATATATTTT. Its translation is CARGSGISGNTIYF.